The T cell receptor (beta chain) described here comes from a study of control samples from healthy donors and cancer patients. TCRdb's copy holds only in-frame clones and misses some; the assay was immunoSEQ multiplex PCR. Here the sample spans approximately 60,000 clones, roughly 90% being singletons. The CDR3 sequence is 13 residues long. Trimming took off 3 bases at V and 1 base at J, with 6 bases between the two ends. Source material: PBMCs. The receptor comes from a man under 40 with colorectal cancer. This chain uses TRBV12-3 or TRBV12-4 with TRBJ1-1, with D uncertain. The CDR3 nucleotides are TGTGCCAGCAGTTTGGGGAGGAACACTGAAGCTTTCTTT. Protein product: CASSLGRNTEAFF.